These 21 T cell receptor beta chains were sequenced from one sample in a study of cytomegalovirus exposure and HLA in healthy donors. 60 Vbeta and 13 Jbeta primers were used in PCR. Data came from immunoSEQ multiplex PCR; TCRdb stores just in-frame clones and leaves some out. Of approximately 140,000 clones listed, 73% are singletons. Sequenced: PBMCs. The receptors shown here come from a human donor in good health.

The chain has TRBV4-1 and TRBJ1-3; D may be TRBD1 (5 bases). The CDR3 totals 15 residues. From germline, CDR1 is MGHRA and CDR2 YSYEKL. The ends were cut back, 0 bases at V and 3 bases at J, with 9 bases in the middle. In nucleotides, the CDR3 is TGCGCCAGCAGCCAAGATTTCAGGGTTGGAAACACCATATATTTT. It encodes CASSQDFRVGNTIYF.

This clone was found a few times. The chain couples TRBV7-2 to TRBJ2-2; a possible D gene is TRBD1 (5 bases). V was cut by 1 base and J by 3 bases, with 15 bases left in between. The length of the CDR3 is 17 residues. From germline, CDR1 is SGHTA and CDR2 FQGNSA. The CDR3 coding sequence is TGTGCCAGCAGCTTAGGACCCCGGACACTTTACACCGGGGAGCTGTTTTTT. It is translated as CASSLGPRTLYTGELFF.

The V call is TRBV2, the J call TRBJ1-4; possibly TRBD1 for D (5 bases). The CDR3 has 15 amino acids. Between the trimmed V and J ends, which lost 4 bases and 7 bases, there was a span of 16 bases. The V gene's germline CDR1 is SNHLY and CDR2 FYNNEI. The CDR3 reads CASSAIWGRFEKLFF. DNA for the CDR3: TGTGCCAGCAGTGCGATCTGGGGGAGGTTTGAAAAACTGTTTTTT. Based on the CDR3 plus reference TRBV2 and TRBJ1-4, the full variable domain is EPEVTQTPSHQVTQMGQEVILRCVPISNHLYFYWYRQILGQKVEFLVSFYNNEISEKSEIFDDQFSVERPDGSNFTLKIRSTKLEDSAMYFCASSAIWGRFEKLFFGSGTQLSVL.

There are a few counts of this clone. The rearrangement joins TRBV6-6 to TRBJ2-4; tentative D call: TRBD2 (5 bases). CDR3 length: 15 residues. Germline loops: CDR1 MNHNY, CDR2 SVGAGI (reference sequence). Between the trimmed V and J ends, which lost 2 bases and 1 base, there was a span of 9 bases. This CDR3 is CASSYEGFAKNIQYF. In DNA form, the CDR3 reads TGTGCCAGCAGTTACGAGGGTTTCGCCAAAAACATTCAGTACTTC.

The V and J genes are TRBV11-3 and TRBJ2-1; TRBD2 agrees at 9 bases. The CDR3 is made up of 15 amino acids. V was pared by 4 bases and J by 2 bases, with 3 bases of the junction left unmatched. Germline CDR1 reads SGHNT; CDR2 reads YENEEA. The CDR3 DNA sequence: TGTGCCAGCAGCTCTCTAGCGGGACCCTACAATGAGCAGTTCTTC. This sequence encodes CASSSLAGPYNEQFF.

This clone was detected a few times. This chain joins TRBV6-5 and TRBJ2-1, with D perhaps TRBD2 (5 bases). CDR1 is MNHEY and CDR2 is SVGAGI in the germline V gene. The CDR3 has 15 residues. The V gene lost 5 bases and the J gene lost 8 bases, with 19 bases spanning the gap. This CDR3 is CASSARTLSDDEQFF. Here the CDR3 DNA reads TGTGCCAGCAGTGCACGGACTTTATCCGATGATGAGCAGTTCTTC.

The V and J genes are TRBV15 and TRBJ1-6; D remains ambiguous. The CDR3 spans 13 residues. Germline assignment: CDR1 LNHNV and CDR2 YYDKDF (reference sequence). The V gene lost 2 bases and the J gene lost 4 bases, with 3 bases spanning the gap. The CDR3, as DNA: TGTGCCACCAGCAGACAGTATAATTCACCCCTCCACTTT. It is translated as CATSRQYNSPLHF.

The CDR3 reads CASARDWYYEQYF. For the CDR3, the DNA is TGTGCCAGCGCCCGGGACTGGTACTACGAGCAGTACTTC. The rearrangement links TRBV7-2 to TRBJ2-7; TRBD2 is a possible D gene (6 bases). V shed 8 bases and J shed 3 bases, with 14 bases lying between them. The CDR3 is 13 residues long. From germline, CDR1 is SGHTA and CDR2 FQGNSA.

The chain combines TRBV27 with TRBJ2-1, with 9 bases matching TRBD1. Germline V gene data show CDR1 as MNHEY and CDR2 as SMNVEV (reference sequence). The CDR3 totals 13 residues. V was clipped by 6 bases and J by 4 bases; unmatched bases: 1. In nucleotides, the CDR3 is TGTGCCAGCAGAGGACAGGGGTACAATGAGCAGTTCTTC. Residues: CASRGQGYNEQFF.

The CDR3 loop is CASSPTRQGKSWSSYEQYF. The CDR3, as DNA: TGTGCCAGCAGCCCCACCAGACAGGGGAAGAGTTGGAGCTCCTACGAGCAGTACTTC. The rearrangement links TRBV5-6 to TRBJ2-7; 8 nucleotides agree with TRBD1. The CDR3 sequence is 19 residues long. Germline lookup yields CDR1 SGHDT and CDR2 YYEEEE. V lost 4 bases and J lost 0; bases outside the gene matches: 18.

The chain links TRBV10-3 to TRBJ2-5; weak D call: TRBD2 (5 bases). The CDR3 covers 13 residues. Trimming stripped 2 bases from V and 5 bases from J, with 9 bases between. Germline V CDR1 and CDR2: ENHRY, SYGVKD. The CDR3 region has the DNA TGTGCCATCAGTGAGGGGAGAGCGGAGACCCAGTACTTC. It yields the protein CAISEGRAETQYF.

This sequence joins TRBV6-5 and TRBJ1-2, with TRBD1 as a possible D gene (6 bases). Germline-derived CDR1 and CDR2 are MNHEY and SVGAGI. With 4 bases removed from V and 6 bases from J, the gap between germline ends came to 15 bases. This CDR3 contains 14 residues. The chain's CDR3 is CASSLQGGGDGYTF. The CDR3 DNA follows: TGTGCCAGCAGTTTGCAGGGAGGGGGGGATGGCTACACCTTC.

This chain connects TRBV6-5 to TRBJ1-4; D is ambiguous. The CDR3 consists of 14 residues. The germline V gene has CDR1 MNHEY and CDR2 SVGAGI. The ends were cut back, 5 bases at V and 8 bases at J, with 15 bases in the middle. The CDR3 DNA reads TGTGCCAGCAGTATAGACTTCAGAGGGGAAAAACTGTTTTTT. Protein product: CASSIDFRGEKLFF.

A note on this clone: This specimen includes other DNA sequences encoding the same CDR3. The chain employs TRBV10-3 and TRBJ1-1; 10 nucleotides align to TRBD1. Looked up from germline, CDR1 is ENHRY and CDR2 is SYGVKD. V was clipped by 2 bases and J by 4 bases; unmatched bases: 10. The length of the CDR3 is 17 residues. This chain's CDR3 is CAISETRDRGLGTEAFF. As DNA, the CDR3 is TGTGCCATCAGTGAGACGAGGGACAGGGGATTAGGCACTGAAGCTTTCTTT.

The chain employs TRBV11-2 and TRBJ2-2, with 10 bases lining up with TRBD1. In germline, CDR1 is SGHAT, CDR2 FQNNGV. V was pared by 5 bases and J by 6 bases, with 6 bases of the junction left unmatched. The length of the CDR3 is 15 residues. The CDR3: CASSPGTGVSGELFF. The CDR3, as DNA: TGTGCCAGCAGCCCCGGGACAGGGGTGTCCGGGGAGCTGTTTTTT.

V gene TRBV6-5 combines with J gene TRBJ1-1, with 8 bases lining up with TRBD1. The CDR3 is 15 residues long. Germline lookup yields CDR1 MNHEY and CDR2 SVGAGI. After removal of 7 bases from V and 5 bases from J, the junction contained 12 bases not matched to a gene. CDR3 in DNA: TGTGCCAGCAAAGAAGCGGACAGGGAAGGTACTGAAGCTTTCTTT. As protein: CASKEADREGTEAFF.

The CDR3 is CASGNPGHRVYEQYF. The CDR3 DNA is TGTGCTAGTGGGAATCCGGGACACCGAGTCTACGAGCAGTACTTC. The chain is built from TRBV12-5 and TRBJ2-7; D is perhaps TRBD1 (6 bases). The CDR3 sequence is 15 residues long. Germline-derived CDR1 and CDR2 are LGHNT and FRNRAP. The germline V and J ends were trimmed by 6 bases and 3 bases, with 18 bases remaining between them.

This sequence joins TRBV5-4 and TRBJ1-2; TRBD1 matches 7 bases. This CDR3 has 14 residues. V was pared by 1 base and J by 3 bases, with 3 bases of the junction left unmatched. Germline CDR1 is SGHNT and CDR2 is YYREEE (reference sequence). CDR3 sequence reads: CASSLFQGDYGYTF. The CDR3 region has the DNA TGTGCCAGCAGCTTGTTCCAGGGGGACTATGGCTACACCTTC.

The sample holds one count of this clone. This chain joins TRBV29-1 and TRBJ2-7; TRBD2 agrees at 10 bases. Germline V CDR1 and CDR2: SQVTM, ANQGSEA. This CDR3 has 15 residues. V was clipped by 2 bases and J by 4 bases; unmatched bases: 8. CDR3 DNA: TGCAGCGTTGAATCTCTCCTAGCGGGAGAGTACGAGCAGTACTTC. Translated, it gives CSVESLLAGEYEQYF.

The V and J genes are TRBV27 and TRBJ2-2; the D is unclear. V was trimmed by 4 bases and J by 8 bases, leaving 11 bases between them. The CDR3 is made up of 13 amino acids. Germline values: CDR1 MNHEY, CDR2 SMNVEV (reference sequence). The DNA of the CDR3 is TGTGCCAGCAGTTACACCAATTGGGGGGAGCTGTTTTTT. Protein sequence: CASSYTNWGELFF.

This chain links TRBV2 with TRBJ2-5, with TRBD1 matching 7 bases. The CDR3 consists of 14 residues. V shed 6 bases, J shed 4 bases, and the junction held 8 bases outside the gene matches. The V gene's germline CDR1 is SNHLY and CDR2 FYNNEI. Here the CDR3 DNA reads TGTGCCAGCAGGAAACAGGGGATGGGAGAGACCCAGTACTTC. Its protein product is CASRKQGMGETQYF.